The text below deals with one T cell receptor beta chain. The antigen remains undetermined. The sample comes from a study of cytomegalovirus exposure and HLA in healthy donors. Primers: 60 Vbeta forward and 13 Jbeta reverse. Produced via immunoSEQ multiplex PCR; TCRdb's table is partial and in-frame only. The data hold fewer than 200,000 clones, with around four fifths observed a single time. This CDR3 region has 14 residues. V lost 2 bases and J lost 3; bases outside the gene matches: 4. Looked up from germline, CDR1 is MDHEN and CDR2 is SYDVKM. Findings and caveats of the study: Among immune exposure information, only CMV serostatus was available. As a later analysis showed, several of the most significant clusters appeared to be linked to common viral pathogens.

Each donor was healthy, and each was a bone marrow donor. The sample taken for sequencing was PBMCs. The TCR originated in a female donor in good health and CMV-seronegative. This sequence joins TRBV28 and TRBJ2-7; 7 nucleotides agree with TRBD2. The chain's CDR3 is CASSLGGRGYEQYF. CDR3 nucleotide sequence: TGTGCCAGCAGTTTAGGTGGGAGGGGCTACGAGCAGTACTTC.